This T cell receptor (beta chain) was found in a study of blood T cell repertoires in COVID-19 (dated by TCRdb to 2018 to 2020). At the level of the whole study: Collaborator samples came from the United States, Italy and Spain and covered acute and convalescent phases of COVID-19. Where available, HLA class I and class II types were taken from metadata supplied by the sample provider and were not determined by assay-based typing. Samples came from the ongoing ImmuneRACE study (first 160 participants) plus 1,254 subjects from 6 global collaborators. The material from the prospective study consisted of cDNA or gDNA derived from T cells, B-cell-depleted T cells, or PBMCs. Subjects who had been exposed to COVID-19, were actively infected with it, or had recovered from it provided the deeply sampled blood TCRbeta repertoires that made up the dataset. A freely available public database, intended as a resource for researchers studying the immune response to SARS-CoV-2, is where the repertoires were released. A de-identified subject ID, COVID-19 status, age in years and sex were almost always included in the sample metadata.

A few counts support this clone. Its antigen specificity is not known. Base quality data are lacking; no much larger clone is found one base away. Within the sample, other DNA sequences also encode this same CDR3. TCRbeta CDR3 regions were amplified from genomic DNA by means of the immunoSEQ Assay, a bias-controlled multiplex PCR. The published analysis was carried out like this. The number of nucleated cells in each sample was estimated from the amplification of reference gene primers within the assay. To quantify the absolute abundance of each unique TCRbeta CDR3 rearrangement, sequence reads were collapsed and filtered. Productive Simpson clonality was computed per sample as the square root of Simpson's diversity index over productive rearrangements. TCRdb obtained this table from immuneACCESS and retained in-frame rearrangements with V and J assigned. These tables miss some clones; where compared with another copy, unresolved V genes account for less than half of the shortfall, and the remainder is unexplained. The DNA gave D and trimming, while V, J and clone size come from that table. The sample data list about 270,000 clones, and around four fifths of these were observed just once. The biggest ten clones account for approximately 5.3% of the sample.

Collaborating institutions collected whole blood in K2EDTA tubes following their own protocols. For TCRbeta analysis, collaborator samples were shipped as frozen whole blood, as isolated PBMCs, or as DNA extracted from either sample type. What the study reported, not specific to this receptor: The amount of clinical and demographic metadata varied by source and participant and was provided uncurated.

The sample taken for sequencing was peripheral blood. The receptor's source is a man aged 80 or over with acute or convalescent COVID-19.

CDR3 loop: CASSVGGTDTQYF. The nucleotide sequence reads as follows: TGTGCCAGCAGCGTAGGAGGGACAGATACGCAGTATTTT. The chain was built from TRBV9 and TRBJ2-3; possibly the D gene is TRBD2, per 5 matching bases. The germline V gene yields SGDLS for CDR1 and YYNGEE for CDR2. The CDR3 spans 13 residues, from the cysteine through the phenylalanine. Only the CDR3 DNA stays, 39 bases, in frame from base 1. The junction carries 5 bases between V and J, which are trimmed by 0 bases and 3 bases respectively.